This T cell receptor (beta chain) is drawn from a study of shared clonotypes between healthy human individuals. Turning to the study itself: Researchers assigned three CD4 naive, three CD4 memory, two CD8 naive and one CD8 memory plate to each donor.

This clone has only one observation. Its antigen is undetermined. The table came from immunoSEQ multiplex PCR; TCRdb's copy has only in-frame clones and leaves some out. The sample comprises roughly 2,000,000 clones, over 85% of which are singletons, and more than 1.5% rests with the top ten. Germline V gene data show CDR1 as LNHDA and CDR2 as SQIVND (reference sequence). This CDR3 has 16 residues. With 0 bases removed from V and 0 bases from J, the gap between germline ends came to 9 bases. Study findings and constraints: Memory subsets generally showed smaller estimated richness than naive subsets did. Clonotype sharing among donors was thought likely to change with sequencing depth.

Naive CD8 populations comprised CD45RO-negative cells positively selected for CCR7, excluding terminally differentiated effector memory CD45RA+ cells. Sequenced input: naive CD8+ T cells from PBMCs. The chain combines TRBV19 with TRBJ1-5; D is ambiguous. This TCR derives from a man younger than 35 in good health. Some clones in this sample may be carry-over from other donors' samples. The CDR3 nucleotides read TGTGCCAGTAGTATAGAGGGCAGATATAGCAATCAGCCCCAGCATTTT. Residues: CASSIEGRYSNQPQHF.